This entry describes one T cell receptor (beta chain). This clonotype was seen at least ten times. Its antigen remains unidentified. Base quality data are lacking; no much larger clone is found one base away. Only healthy Caucasian donors were included. This record belongs to a study of identical twins (dated by TCRdb to about 2016). As for the study more broadly: TCR alpha and beta repertoires from monozygotic twins, unrelated adults of various ages and cord blood were deep-sequenced to test whether fetal clonotypes persist. To rule out contamination, the twin experiments were replicated at different times with different library preparation protocols.

Libraries were built with 5' RACE. Sequencing relied on an Illumina HiSeq 2000. Template switching added a universal primer binding site, and the final cDNA carried a unique molecular identifier that allowed TCR cDNA molecules to be counted accurately. Specific primers in the conserved constant-segment region were used to synthesize first-strand cDNA for the TCR alpha and beta chains. To control for contamination, each cDNA library was double barcoded with a SMART-Mk sample barcode plus Illumina barcodes. Two successive PCR steps introduced TruSeq adapter sequences along with Illumina sample barcodes. The Illumina HiSeq platform was used with custom primers to sequence TCR alpha and beta cDNA libraries. Under the source paper's analysis protocol: Raw reads were processed with MiGEC to extract unique molecular identifiers, and MiXCR was used to determine CDR3 positions. For each individual, recombination models were inferred using an EM algorithm with the repgenHMM and IGoR tools. The tcR package in R was used for shared clonotype analysis, with sharing normalized by the product of cloneset sizes. To study raw recombination without the effects of thymic and clonal selection, out-of-frame nonproductive sequences were analyzed. The public reads were run again by TCRdb, first through fastp at Q25 and then through MiXCR, and only productive beta chains were kept. Rows with a matching CDR3 protein are joined into one entry that keeps the most common DNA and genes. TCRdb, not the authors, supplied the V and J calls. Present in this sample are 1.5 million to 2 million distinct CDR3 sequences, around 29% of which were seen just once. More than 0.25% of the sample is held by the ten biggest clonotypes.

Beyond this particular receptor, the publication reports: Invariant T cells such as MAIT and iNKT could partly confound zero-insertion analyses, although diverse VJ usage argued against such confounding for most clonotypes. In beta out-of-frame sequences, excess twin sharing was weaker, because having fewer shared sequences lowered the signal-to-noise ratio. Compared with coincidental sharing between unrelated individuals, out-of-frame TCR alpha sequences shared between twins showed an excess of sequences with low generation probability. In monozygotic twins, out-of-frame TCR alpha sharing was systematically underestimated by recombination models, although the models agreed with sharing between unrelated individuals. Abundant cord blood beta clonotypes had fewer insertions, young adult naive repertoires showed a similar but weaker trend, and memory repertoires showed no such trend. Conclusions relied on cross-sectional statistical analysis, since the same donors could not be followed over many years.

Sequencing input: cord blood. The receptor comes from a newborn girl in good health.

The DNA reads as follows: TGCAGCGTTGCCCGACAGGGGGCCAAAAACATTCAGTACTTC. Its translation is CSVARQGAKNIQYF. The rearranged chain carries TRBV29-1 and TRBJ2-4; TRBD1 aligns with 8 central bases. From cysteine to phenylalanine, the CDR3 is 14 amino acids long. The CDR3 DNA has 42 bases and is translated from base 1. Looking up the germline V gene yields CDR1 SQVTM and CDR2 ANQGSEA. V lost 4 bases and J lost 1 base, and the count of bases not matched to a germline gene is 3.